Sequencing of this T cell receptor beta chain was carried out in a study of cytomegalovirus exposure and HLA in healthy donors. CDR1 and CDR2 (germline): SEHNR, FQNEAQ (reference sequence). The CDR3 has 13 amino acids. The V end lost 2 bases, the J end lost 7 bases, and 12 bases lay between the germline ends. All donors participated as healthy donors of bone marrow. This PCR relied on a set of 60 Vbeta primers and 13 Jbeta primers. Under the authors' procedure: Later work found roughly 80 million unique TCR beta chains, with approximately 12 million shared. Data came from immunoSEQ multiplex PCR; TCRdb stores just in-frame clones and leaves some out. V and J calls and clone size follow that table, whereas D and trimming were derived from the DNA. This table holds around 170,000 clones, about 72% found once.

Input material: PBMCs. This chain joins TRBV7-9 and TRBJ2-7, with TRBD2 as a possible D gene (5 bases). The source of this sequence is a girl under 18 in good health and CMV-seronegative. For the CDR3, the DNA is TGTGCCAGCAGCTTAAGCGGTAAAATTGAGCAGTACTTC. Translation: CASSLSGKIEQYF.